These 17 T cell receptor beta chains came from one sample sequenced in a study of T cells after yellow fever vaccination. MiXCR, applied by TCRdb to the 5' RACE reads, yields one record per CDR3 protein. This sample has some 68,000 distinct CDR3 sequences, with around 7% found just once. This sample comprised CD8+ T cells sorted from PBMCs, obtained about 49 days after the first yellow fever vaccination. The receptors stem from a man aged 18 to 30 who received the YFV17D yellow fever vaccine.

In its sample, this clonotype was seen many times. This chain uses TRBV9 with TRBJ2-1, with 8 bases fitting TRBD1. CDR1 is SGDLS and CDR2 is YYNGEE in the germline V gene. The junction had 9 bases not matched to a gene; V was cut back by 4 bases and J by 6 bases. There are 15 residues in the CDR3. The CDR3, as DNA: TGTGCCAGCAGCCTTGGACAGGGCTCTAGCAATGAGCAGTTCTTC. Its translation is CASSLGQGSSNEQFF.

This clonotype was counted ten times or more. DNA of the CDR3: TGTGCCAGCAGTTTATGGGGACAGGGGGTTTGGAATCAGCCCCAGCATTTT. It translates to CASSLWGQGVWNQPQHF. The chain uses TRBV27 and TRBJ1-5, with 11 positions matching TRBD1. V dropped 1 base and J dropped 4; count of bases not matched to a gene: 6. Germline V gene sequence: CDR1 MNHEY, CDR2 SMNVEV (reference sequence). This CDR3 region has 17 residues.

This clonotype was counted ten times or more. This chain's CDR3 is CSAMKSTSVYEQYV. The DNA of the CDR3 is TGCAGTGCTATGAAGTCGACTAGCGTGTACGAGCAGTACGTC. J is TRBJ2-7 and V is TRBV20-1; 8 positions match TRBD2. The germline CDR1 and CDR2 sequences are DFQATT and SNEGSKA (reference sequence). J was trimmed by 4 bases and V by 4 bases; bases with no gene match: 9. CDR3 length equals 14 residues.

This clonotype was detected a few times. The chain employs TRBV5-1 and TRBJ1-1, with 7 bases aligning to TRBD1. Germline-derived CDR1 and CDR2 are SGHRS and YFSETQ. The ends lost 4 bases at V and 1 base at J; junction bases unmatched: 4. The CDR3 spans 14 residues. The CDR3 bases are TGCGCCAGCAGCCCACAGGGGAGGAACACTGAAGCTTTCTTT. This codes for CASSPQGRNTEAFF.

Concerning this clonotype itself: At one end the junction does not follow the germline gene, possibly because of a read error. The chain recombines TRBV7-7 with TRBJ2-1, with 14 positions matching TRBD2. Germline values: CDR1 SSHAT, CDR2 FNYEAQ (reference sequence). CDR3 length equals 16 residues. The CDR3 DNA follows: TGTGCTAGCAGCTCGGGACTAGCGGGGGTTAACAATGAGCAGTTCTTC. It codes for CASSSGLAGVNNEQFF.

This clonotype was picked up a small number of times. The CDR3 bases are TGTGCCAGCAGCCAAGATTGGCCGGGAATAAGCTCTGGGGCCAACGTCCTGACTTTC. Its translation: CASSQDWPGISSGANVLTF. The rearrangement joins TRBV14 to TRBJ2-6; D is possibly TRBD2 (5 bases). Trimming left V 0 bases short and J 0 bases short, with 15 bases between. Per germline, CDR1 SGHDN and CDR2 FVKESK. The CDR3 spans 19 residues.

This clonotype is classed as medium-sized (0.01 to 0.1%). V usage is TRBV5-1 and J usage is TRBJ2-7; TRBD1 agrees at 8 bases. With 0 bases clipped from V and 3 bases from J, the junction kept 5 bases outside the gene matches. This CDR3 is 15 amino acids long. The germline gives CDR1 SGHRS, CDR2 YFSETQ. The CDR3 DNA reads TGCGCCAGCAGCTTGGGTGGACAGGGCCACTACGAGCAGTACGTC. It encodes CASSLGGQGHYEQYV.

This clonotype occurred a few times. The V call is TRBV5-1, the J call TRBJ1-1; D gene unclear. Deletions cut 0 bases from V and 1 base from J, with 7 bases between. Germline V gives CDR1 SGHRS, CDR2 YFSETQ. The CDR3 runs 14 residues. CDR3 coding DNA: TGCGCCAGCAGCTTGGGGGTCCAGAACACTGAAGCTTTCTTT. Protein: CASSLGVQNTEAFF.

Many counts were recorded for this clonotype. This sequence joins TRBV5-1 and TRBJ2-3, with a possible D match to TRBD1 (6 bases). This CDR3 has 15 residues. The germline CDR1 and CDR2 sequences are SGHRS and YFSETQ. V was shortened by 4 bases and J by 1 base, with 13 bases between the two germline ends. For the CDR3, the DNA is TGCGCCAGCAGCGTCAAACAGGGTCGCACAGATACGCAGTATTTT. It yields the protein CASSVKQGRTDTQYF.

This rearrangement joins TRBV6-2 or TRBV6-3 to TRBJ2-2, with 13 bases aligning to TRBD2. J was trimmed by 3 bases and V by 2 bases; bases with no gene match: 12. Germline V gene lookup returns CDR1 MNHEY and CDR2 SVGEGT. The CDR3 extends over 20 amino acids. The DNA for the CDR3 is TGTGCCAGCAGTTACGCCTCGGAACTAGCGGGGGGGCTAGACACCGGGGAGCTGTTTTTT. Translated, it gives CASSYASELAGGLDTGELFF.

In its sample, this clonotype was seen many times. This chain joins TRBV5-4 and TRBJ1-6; tentatively, D is TRBD1 (5 bases). This CDR3 has 15 residues. Germline assignment: CDR1 SGHNT and CDR2 YYREEE (reference sequence). V lost 0 bases and J lost 7, with 11 bases in between. CDR3 sequence (DNA): TGTGCCAGCAGCTTGGATGGACGGACAAATTCACCCCTCCACTTT. It codes for CASSLDGRTNSPLHF.

This clonotype was seen repeatedly, ten times or more. This sequence joins TRBV20-1 and TRBJ1-2, with TRBD1 matching over 8 bases. V lost 6 bases to trimming and J lost 4 bases; unmatched junction nucleotides: 7. This CDR3 comprises 13 residues. Germline CDR1 DFQATT, CDR2 SNEGSKA (reference sequence). CDR3 bases: TGCAGTGCGTACTCAGGGGGCAGCTATGGCTACACCTTC. Its protein is CSAYSGGSYGYTF.

This chain uses TRBV5-1 with TRBJ2-2, with D unclear. From germline, CDR1 is SGHRS and CDR2 YFSETQ. This CDR3 is 15 amino acids long. The V end was cut by 0 bases, the J end by 0 bases, with 6 bases between. CDR3 bases: TGCGCCAGCAGCTTGGAAGGGACGAACACCGGGGAGCTGTTTTTT. Translated, it gives CASSLEGTNTGELFF.

The V gene is TRBV7-9, the J gene TRBJ1-6, with unresolved D. There are 13 residues in the CDR3. The germline gives CDR1 SEHNR, CDR2 FQNEAQ (reference sequence). Trimming removed 3 bases from V and 9 bases from J, with 9 bases in between. The CDR3 DNA is TGTGCCAGCAGCTTGGGCAACGCTTCACCCCTCCACTTT. It is translated as CASSLGNASPLHF.

This clonotype was recorded at least ten times. The chain's CDR3 is CASSLTDSDSEAFF. The CDR3 region has the DNA TGTGCCAGCAGCTTAACAGATAGTGACAGCGAAGCTTTCTTT. V usage is TRBV7-9 and J usage is TRBJ1-1, with a tentative D call TRBD1 (5 bases). Germline lookup yields CDR1 SEHNR and CDR2 FQNEAQ (reference sequence). The V gene lost 2 bases and the J gene lost 8 bases, with 15 bases spanning the gap. The CDR3 has 14 amino acids.

In this sample, this clonotype turned up a few times. V and J are TRBV5-4 and TRBJ2-5, with D possibly matching TRBD2 (6 bases). CDR3 length equals 13 residues. Germline assignment: CDR1 SGHNT and CDR2 YYREEE (reference sequence). V was pared by 5 bases and J by 5 bases, with 13 bases between. In DNA form, the CDR3 reads TGTGCCAGCAGGGGGGACGGAGGGGAGACCCAGTACTTC. This codes for CASRGDGGETQYF.

This clonotype was observed many times. V and J are TRBV5-1 and TRBJ2-1; 10 bases line up with TRBD1. Unmatched junction bases numbered 1, after V lost 0 bases and J lost 7 bases. Germline loops: CDR1 SGHRS, CDR2 YFSETQ. The CDR3 has 14 residues. DNA of the CDR3: TGCGCCAGCAGCTTGGGACAGGGGGCGAATGAGCAGTTCTTC. It yields the protein CASSLGQGANEQFF.